The entry below describes one TCR beta chain. The antigen remains unidentified. V shed 4 bases and J 2 bases; nucleotides not matched to a gene: 16. Germline V gene sequence: CDR1 MNHNS, CDR2 SASEGT. The CDR3 length is 18 residues. The PCR had 60 Vbeta and 13 Jbeta primers. The table came from immunoSEQ multiplex PCR; TCRdb's copy has only in-frame clones and leaves some out. Of under 200,000 clones in the sample, around four fifths were seen once. Despite likely unrecorded immune exposures, the donors were nominally healthy at the time of sampling. These data come from a study of cytomegalovirus exposure and HLA in healthy donors. Findings and limits, study-wide: In presence/absence analyses, roughly uniform sequencing depth across donors was assumed. High specificity and sensitivity for cytomegalovirus status were reported for the classifier. Productive rates of about 87% or about 30% were seen for most TCR beta V segments in an earlier analysis.

J is TRBJ2-7 and V is TRBV6-1, with 8 bases identical to TRBD1. Sample: PBMCs. This TCR was sampled from a man aged 40-49 years in good health and CMV-seropositive. CDR3 sequence: CASSVIGGRGQLAYEQYF. The DNA for the CDR3 is TGTGCCAGCAGTGTAATCGGCGGCAGGGGGCAATTAGCCTACGAGCAGTACTTC.